The rows below give T cell receptor beta chains drawn from one sample of a study of blood T cell repertoires in COVID-19. TCRdb's table, derived via immunoSEQ multiplex PCR, lists solely in-frame clones and lacks some. The table lists nearly 350,000 clones, 87% of them singletons. The sequencing input was peripheral blood. The origin of the receptors is a woman between 50 and 59 years old with COVID-19, enrolled during active disease. CDR3s include the opening cysteine and the closing phenylalanine or tryptophan. Each record gives: clone size, D gene, V gene, J gene, CDR3 protein, CDR3 DNA. A D gene is named only where the DNA matches it firmly. Size values are once, few and many counts, or a class for expanded clones, and some rows have none.

size: NA
D: NA
V: TRBV29-1
J: TRBJ2-1
CDR3: CSVGGTGSGYEQFF
DNA: TGCAGCGTTGGGGGTACAGGGTCTGGGTATGAGCAGTTCTTC

size: NA
D: NA
V: TRBV21-1
J: TRBJ2-7
CDR3: CASSKGGLAPAYEQYF
DNA: TGTGCCAGCAGCAAGGGGGGACTTGCCCCGGCTTACGAGCAGTACTTC

size: NA
D: NA
V: TRBV5-8
J: TRBJ1-5
CDR3: CASSPYKGGGSNQPQHF
DNA: TGTGCCAGCAGCCCTTACAAGGGGGGAGGGAGCAATCAGCCCCAGCATTTT

size: NA
D: NA
V: TRBV5-1
J: TRBJ2-2
CDR3: CASRTVMNTGELFF
DNA: TGCGCCAGTCGGACAGTGATGAACACCGGGGAGCTGTTTTTT

size: NA
D: TRBD2
V: TRBV19
J: TRBJ2-2
CDR3: CASTPTSGRNTGELFF
DNA: TGTGCCAGTACCCCGACTAGCGGGAGGAACACCGGGGAGCTGTTTTTT

size: NA
D: NA
V: TRBV6-2/TRBV6-3
J: TRBJ2-2
CDR3: CASSYRRQIGELFF
DNA: TGTGCCAGCAGTTACCGGCGGCAAATCGGGGAGCTGTTTTTT

size: NA
D: TRBD1
V: TRBV6-5
J: TRBJ2-7
CDR3: CASSRGTGGLNEQYF
DNA: TGTGCCAGCAGTAGAGGGACAGGGGGCCTAAACGAGCAGTACTTC

size: NA
D: NA
V: TRBV19
J: TRBJ1-2
CDR3: CASSIFTANYGYTF
DNA: TGTGCCAGTAGTATTTTCACAGCTAACTATGGCTACACCTTC

size: NA
D: NA
V: TRBV28
J: TRBJ2-4
CDR3: CASSPTDKNIQYF
DNA: TGTGCCAGCAGTCCTACTGACAAAAACATTCAGTACTTC

size: NA
D: TRBD2
V: TRBV29-1
J: TRBJ2-5
CDR3: CSVGGETQYF
DNA: TGCAGCGTGGGGGGGGAGACCCAGTACTTC

size: NA
D: NA
V: TRBV2
J: TRBJ1-3
CDR3: CASKTANSGNTIYF
DNA: TGTGCCAGCAAAACAGCCAACTCTGGAAACACCATATATTTT

size: NA
D: TRBD2
V: TRBV6-5
J: TRBJ2-5
CDR3: CATTDQRGQETQYF
DNA: TGTGCCACCACCGATCAGCGGGGCCAAGAGACCCAGTACTTC

size: NA
D: NA
V: TRBV3-1/TRBV3-2
J: TRBJ2-7
CDR3: CASSKQYF
DNA: TGTGCCAGCTCCAAGCAGTACTTC

size: once
D: TRBD2
V: TRBV14
J: TRBJ2-2
CDR3: CASSQYTGTRQTGELFF
DNA: TGTGCCAGCAGCCAATATACTGGGACTAGACAAACCGGGGAGCTGTTTTTT

size: once
D: NA
V: TRBV12-5
J: TRBJ2-2
CDR3: CASGFIQGYTGELFF
DNA: TGTGCTAGTGGTTTCATTCAGGGCTACACCGGGGAGCTGTTTTTT

size: once
D: NA
V: TRBV7-2
J: TRBJ1-1
CDR3: CASSYRGLVDTEAFF
DNA: TGTGCCAGCAGCTATAGAGGGCTGGTGGACACTGAAGCTTTCTTT

size: few
D: TRBD1
V: TRBV5-1
J: TRBJ1-6
CDR3: CASSPGTGGNSPLHF
DNA: TGCGCCAGCAGCCCGGGGACAGGGGGCAATTCACCCCTCCACTTT

size: NA
D: TRBD2
V: TRBV7-9
J: TRBJ2-1
CDR3: CASSQPSGRPLSSYNEQFF
DNA: TGTGCCAGCAGCCAACCTAGCGGGAGGCCCCTAAGCTCCTACAATGAGCAGTTCTTC

size: NA
D: NA
V: TRBV9
J: TRBJ2-1
CDR3: CASSVETGYNEQFF
DNA: TGTGCCAGCAGCGTCGAGACAGGCTACAATGAGCAGTTCTTC

size: once
D: TRBD2
V: TRBV27
J: TRBJ2-1
CDR3: CASRPSGSRIEQFF
DNA: TGTGCCAGCCGCCCTAGCGGGAGTCGTATTGAGCAGTTCTTC

size: NA
D: NA
V: TRBV27
J: TRBJ2-1
CDR3: CASSSLSGSNSYNEQFF
DNA: TGTGCCAGCAGTTCCCTGTCGGGGTCAAACTCCTACAATGAGCAGTTCTTC

size: NA
D: TRBD1
V: TRBV7-2
J: TRBJ1-2
CDR3: CASSLQGASGYGYTF
DNA: TGTGCCAGCAGCTTACAGGGGGCGAGCGGATATGGCTACACCTTC

size: NA
D: TRBD2
V: TRBV6-5
J: TRBJ2-3
CDR3: CASSYRAGGTDTQYF
DNA: TGTGCCAGCAGTTACAGGGCGGGAGGCACAGATACGCAGTATTTT

size: NA
D: NA
V: TRBV14
J: TRBJ2-7
CDR3: CASSRPTPQYF
DNA: TGTGCCAGCAGCCGCCCAACACCCCAGTACTTC

size: NA
D: TRBD1
V: TRBV19
J: TRBJ1-5
CDR3: CASSIGPQGYQPQHF
DNA: TGTGCCAGTAGTATCGGACCACAGGGGTATCAGCCCCAGCATTTT

size: NA
D: TRBD1
V: TRBV7-2
J: TRBJ2-3
CDR3: CASSSMPAGQTGRRDTQYF
DNA: TGTGCCAGCAGCTCCATGCCGGCAGGACAGACAGGGCGGAGAGATACGCAGTATTTT

size: once
D: NA
V: TRBV7-2
J: TRBJ2-7
CDR3: CASSNPRSAPYEQYF
DNA: TGTGCCAGCAGCAACCCGAGGAGCGCGCCCTACGAGCAGTACTTC

size: NA
D: TRBD1
V: TRBV5-4
J: TRBJ2-3
CDR3: CASNRDRAADTQYF
DNA: TGTGCCAGTAACCGGGACAGGGCGGCAGATACGCAGTATTTT

size: NA
D: NA
V: TRBV27
J: TRBJ2-1
CDR3: CASKDSSSYNEQFF
DNA: TGTGCCAGCAAGGACTCAAGCTCCTACAATGAGCAGTTCTTC

size: once
D: NA
V: TRBV7-2
J: TRBJ2-1
CDR3: CASSSYVTGEQFF
DNA: TGTGCCAGCAGCTCTTATGTGACGGGAGAGCAGTTCTTC

size: once
D: TRBD2
V: TRBV24-1
J: TRBJ2-1
CDR3: CATSDNSGKEYNEQFF
DNA: TGTGCCACCAGTGATAATAGCGGGAAGGAGTACAATGAGCAGTTCTTC

size: once
D: NA
V: TRBV12-5
J: TRBJ2-1
CDR3: CASTPQGFYNEQFF
DNA: TGTGCTAGTACTCCCCAGGGGTTCTACAATGAGCAGTTCTTC

size: NA
D: NA
V: TRBV5-5
J: TRBJ1-2
CDR3: CASSLGGILYGYTF
DNA: TGTGCCAGCAGCTTGGGAGGGATTCTCTATGGCTACACCTTC

size: NA
D: TRBD1
V: TRBV6-5
J: TRBJ1-4
CDR3: CASSYSDRGEKLFF
DNA: TGTGCCAGCAGTTACTCGGACAGGGGTGAAAAACTGTTTTTT

size: NA
D: TRBD1
V: TRBV11-2
J: TRBJ1-1
CDR3: CASSLPTGGSTEAFF
DNA: TGTGCCAGCAGCTTACCGACAGGGGGGTCCACTGAAGCTTTCTTT

size: NA
D: TRBD2
V: TRBV5-1
J: TRBJ2-5
CDR3: CASSPGLAGVLETQYF
DNA: TGCGCCAGCAGCCCGGGACTAGCGGGAGTTCTGGAGACCCAGTACTTC

size: NA
D: NA
V: TRBV6-1
J: TRBJ1-1
CDR3: CASSEARGTPSFF
DNA: TGTGCCAGCAGTGAAGCCCGGGGGACCCCTTCTTTCTTT

size: NA
D: TRBD1
V: TRBV6-2/TRBV6-3
J: TRBJ2-7
CDR3: CASSYPGTGIYEQYF
DNA: TGTGCCAGCAGTTATCCCGGGACAGGGATATACGAGCAGTACTTC

size: NA
D: NA
V: TRBV2
J: TRBJ2-3
CDR3: CASSLDRSTDTQYF
DNA: TGTGCCAGCAGCCTCGACAGGAGCACAGATACGCAGTATTTT

size: NA
D: NA
V: TRBV30
J: TRBJ1-1
CDR3: CAWSDTGSTEAFF
DNA: TGTGCCTGGAGCGATACAGGGTCGACTGAAGCTTTCTTT

size: NA
D: TRBD2
V: TRBV6-5
J: TRBJ2-1
CDR3: CASSYGTSGYNEQFF
DNA: TGTGCCAGCAGTTACGGGACTAGCGGATACAATGAGCAGTTCTTC

size: NA
D: TRBD1
V: TRBV11-3
J: TRBJ1-3
CDR3: CASSRDRGSGNTIYF
DNA: TGTGCCAGCAGCAGAGACAGGGGGTCCGGAAACACCATATATTTT